The 18 T cell receptor beta chains presented below share a single source sample, sequenced in a study of OX40 agonist ivuxolimab in advanced cancers. Only in-frame clones appear in the TCRdb table, and some are missing; sequencing was by immunoSEQ multiplex PCR. The table shows more than 65,000 clones, with about 81% occurring only once. Specimen: CD4+ or CD8+ T cells sorted from blood, collected in a trial of the OX40 agonist ivuxolimab. The receptors stem from an adult with an advanced solid tumor such as melanoma, head and neck, liver or kidney cancer.

V gene TRBV4-1 combines with J gene TRBJ2-2; D not resolved. CDR3 length: 11 amino acids. Germline assignment: CDR1 MGHRA and CDR2 YSYEKL. Deletions cut 8 bases from V and 6 bases from J, with 7 bases between. Here the CDR3 reads CASSSSGELFF. DNA of the CDR3: TGCGCCAGCTCGAGCTCCGGGGAGCTGTTTTTT.

V gene TRBV4-2 combines with J gene TRBJ2-7, with TRBD2 identical over 14 bases. The CDR3 spans 18 residues. V was clipped by 0 bases and J by 0 bases; unmatched bases: 4. The germline V gene has CDR1 LGHNA and CDR2 YNFKEQ. The CDR3 nucleotides are TGTGCCAGCAGCCAAGATGGGACTAGCGGGGGTACCTCCTACGAGCAGTACTTC. Translation gives CASSQDGTSGGTSYEQYF.

The chain is built from TRBV6-1 and TRBJ1-1; no definite D call. Deletions cut 6 bases from V and 6 bases from J, with 20 bases between. The CDR3 length is 15 residues. The germline V gene encodes CDR1 MNHNS and CDR2 SASEGT. The CDR3 spells CASSDRGRIGPEAFF. The CDR3 DNA sequence: TGTGCCAGCAGCGACCGAGGGCGAATCGGTCCTGAAGCTTTCTTT.

This clone was seen a few times. The CDR3 DNA follows: TGCGCCAGCAGCTTGGGGGTGAGCACAGATACGCAGTATTTT. Protein: CASSLGVSTDTQYF. The chain links TRBV5-1 to TRBJ2-3; D unresolved. V was clipped by 0 bases and J by 0 bases, with 5 bases between them. Germline V gene sequence: CDR1 SGHRS, CDR2 YFSETQ. The CDR3 is 14 residues long.

This clone was seen more than once but under ten times. The chain is built from TRBV6-5 and TRBJ1-1; D remains unclear. Between the trimmed V and J ends, which lost 2 bases and 1 base, there was a span of 5 bases. This CDR3 contains 13 residues. The germline gives CDR1 MNHEY, CDR2 SVGAGI. CDR3 in DNA: TGTGCCAGCAGTTACGGCCAGAACACTGAAGCTTTCTTT. It yields the protein CASSYGQNTEAFF.

The J gene is TRBJ2-1, the V gene TRBV2; 8 bases align to TRBD2. The CDR3 has 13 residues. The ends lost 3 bases at V and 9 bases at J; junction bases unmatched: 4. Germline CDR1 is SNHLY and CDR2 is FYNNEI. The CDR3 reads CASSDERESEQFF. CDR3 nucleotides: TGTGCCAGCAGTGACGAGCGGGAGAGTGAGCAGTTCTTC.

The chain carries TRBV15 and TRBJ1-4; D remains ambiguous. CDR1 and CDR2 (germline): LNHNV, YYDKDF (reference sequence). The V and J ends lost 1 base and 4 bases respectively, with 10 bases between them. The CDR3 loop spans 15 amino acids. The CDR3: CATSRVPGFNEKLFF. DNA for the CDR3: TGTGCCACCAGCAGAGTACCTGGGTTTAATGAAAAACTGTTTTTT.

The chain carries TRBV28 and TRBJ2-1; D uncertain. The CDR3 has 12 amino acids. V was shortened by 11 bases and J by 0 bases, with 8 bases between the two germline ends. Per germline, CDR1 MDHEN and CDR2 SYDVKM. DNA for the CDR3: TGTGCCTGCTGGTCCTCCTACAATGAGCAGTTCTTC. It specifies CACWSSYNEQFF.

V is TRBV7-9 and J is TRBJ2-5, with D possibly matching TRBD2 (5 bases). With 5 bases removed from V and 5 bases from J, the gap between germline ends came to 6 bases. The CDR3 contains 11 residues. Looked up from germline, CDR1 is SEHNR and CDR2 is FQNEAQ (reference sequence). DNA for the CDR3: TGTGCCAGCAGCACGGGGGAGACCCAGTACTTC. Translated: CASSTGETQYF.

The V gene is TRBV29-1, the J gene TRBJ1-2; TRBD1 is a possible D gene (6 bases). CDR3 length equals 14 residues. The ends were cut back, 3 bases at V and 1 base at J, with 12 bases in the middle. Per the germline V gene, CDR1 is SQVTM and CDR2 is ANQGSEA. The CDR3 DNA follows: TGCAGCGTTGACACGACAGGACTTAACTATGGCTACACCTTC. Translated: CSVDTTGLNYGYTF.

This clone was seen a few times. The CDR3 DNA follows: TGTGCCAGCAATGGCGGGGATACGCAGTATTTT. It yields the protein CASNGGDTQYF. The chain employs TRBV6-5 and TRBJ2-3; possible D gene TRBD2, 5 bases. This CDR3 region has 11 residues. The V and J ends lost 7 bases and 6 bases respectively, with 8 bases between them. The germline V gene encodes CDR1 MNHEY and CDR2 SVGAGI.

CDR3 sequence: CASSARAGTNEKLFF. The DNA for the CDR3 is TGTGCCAGCAGCGCCAGGGCTGGCACTAATGAAAAACTGTTTTTT. This sequence joins TRBV11-2 and TRBJ1-4; maybe TRBD1 (5 bases). The CDR3 runs to 15 residues. The V gene lost 5 bases and the J gene lost 2 bases, with 12 bases spanning the gap. The germline V gene encodes CDR1 SGHAT and CDR2 FQNNGV.

The chain combines TRBV7-3 with TRBJ1-2; 7 bases agree with TRBD1. V shed 5 bases, J shed 5 bases, and the junction held 11 bases outside the gene matches. This CDR3 is 15 amino acids long. CDR1 is SGHTA, CDR2 FQGTGA, per germline. The CDR3 region has the DNA TGTGCCAGCAGCCCTAGTTCAGGGGGGCAGTATGGCTACACCTTC. The encoded protein is CASSPSSGGQYGYTF.

This rearrangement joins TRBV7-2 to TRBJ1-2; D might be TRBD1 (5 bases). V dropped 2 bases and J dropped 2 bases, with 6 bases sitting between them. The germline V gene encodes CDR1 SGHTA and CDR2 FQGNSA. This CDR3 is built from 13 residues. The CDR3: CASSLNRNYGYTF. CDR3 in DNA: TGTGCCAGCAGCTTAAACAGGAACTATGGCTACACCTTC.

This clone was seen a few times. This CDR3 is also generated by other DNA sequences in the sample. V and J are TRBV18 and TRBJ1-1, with D uncertain. The CDR3 has 13 residues. V shed 3 bases and J shed 0 bases, with 5 bases lying between them. Germline V gene lookup returns CDR1 KGHSH and CDR2 LQKENI. The CDR3: CASSPGLNTEAFF. In DNA form, the CDR3 reads TGTGCCAGCTCACCGGGCTTGAACACTGAAGCTTTCTTT.

The rearrangement uses TRBV5-1 and TRBJ2-3; 11 bases line up with TRBD2. From germline, CDR1 is SGHRS and CDR2 YFSETQ. The CDR3 is 18 amino acids. Losses at the gene ends were 0 bases for V and 1 base for J; bases not matched to a gene: 7. CDR3 DNA sequence: TGCGCCAGCAGCTTGGGTAGCGGGGGGGCCATCGGCACAGATACGCAGTATTTT. Its protein is CASSLGSGGAIGTDTQYF.

The chain has TRBV7-9 and TRBJ2-1; 12 bases align to TRBD2. The CDR3 is 17 residues long. V trimming: 4 bases; J trimming: 0 bases; junction bases outside the gene matches: 4. The germline V gene encodes CDR1 SEHNR and CDR2 FQNEAQ (reference sequence). This CDR3 is CASSSRTSGVSYNEQFF. The DNA for the CDR3 is TGTGCCAGCAGCTCAAGGACTAGCGGGGTCTCCTACAATGAGCAGTTCTTC. Combining the CDR3 with reference TRBV7-9 and TRBJ2-1 gives the whole variable domain DTGVSQNPRHKITKRGQNVTFRCDPISEHNRLYWYRQTLGQGPEFLTYFQNEAQLEKSRLLSDRFSAERPKGSFSTLEIQRTEQGDSAMYLCASSSRTSGVSYNEQFFGPGTRLTVL.

V and J are TRBV27 and TRBJ1-1; 9 positions match TRBD1. The V gene end was trimmed by 6 bases and the J gene end by 3 bases; junction bases not matched to a gene: 2. The CDR3 totals 13 residues. Germline CDR1 MNHEY, CDR2 SMNVEV (reference sequence). The chain's CDR3 is CASRGQGHTEAFF. Here the CDR3 DNA reads TGTGCCAGCAGGGGACAGGGTCACACTGAAGCTTTCTTT.